The entry below describes one T cell receptor (beta chain). Profiling relied on immunoSEQ multiplex PCR, and the TCRdb table lists in-frame clones only, not all of them. The data show around 530,000 clones, roughly 72% seen once. Healthy HIV-negative adults with no recent acute infections or vaccinations were recruited as donors. In unsorted samples, genomic DNA was obtained using around 100 million PBMCs. The data are from a study of shared clonotypes between healthy human individuals. Looking at the study overall: Participating donors consisted of two women and a few men aged 18 to 49.

The length of the CDR3 is 15 residues. Germline V lookup: CDR1 MDHEN, CDR2 SYDVKM. The junction had 20 bases not matched to a gene; V was cut back by 8 bases and J by 11 bases. The sample comprised PBMCs. The J gene is TRBJ2-7, the V gene TRBV28; 8 bases align to TRBD2. The TCR sequence derives from a woman between 40 and 50 years old in good health. Some clones in this sample may be carry-over from other donors' samples. The CDR3 spells CASASPGGLVPREYF. CDR3 nucleotide sequence: TGTGCCAGCGCGTCCCCGGGAGGGCTCGTCCCACGGGAGTACTTC.